These 28 T cell receptor beta chains were sequenced from one sample in a study of technical replicates of blood from several donors. Profiled with immunoSEQ multiplex PCR; TCRdb holds only in-frame clones, not every one. The sample records approximately 75,000 clones, approximately 96% being singletons. Sequences were obtained from T cells isolated from PBMCs. The receptors derive from a human donor in good health.

V is TRBV30 and J is TRBJ2-7; D is possibly TRBD2 (5 bases). The CDR3 has 12 residues. Between the trimmed V and J ends, which lost 0 bases and 3 bases, there was a span of 6 bases. CDR1 and CDR2 from the germline V gene are GTSNPN and SVGIG (reference sequence). The CDR3 sequence: CAWSVRGYEQYF. Here the CDR3 DNA reads TGTGCCTGGAGTGTACGGGGCTACGAGCAGTACTTC.

The chain couples TRBV4-2 to TRBJ1-1; TRBD1 might be the D (6 bases). Germline loops: CDR1 LGHNA, CDR2 YNFKEQ. The CDR3 runs 13 residues. The ends were cut back, 4 bases at V and 4 bases at J, with 10 bases in the middle. This chain's CDR3 is CASSPQGRTEAFF. The CDR3, as DNA: TGTGCCAGCAGCCCACAGGGTCGCACTGAAGCTTTCTTT.

The chain couples TRBV5-1 to TRBJ2-7; 11 nucleotides match TRBD2. This CDR3 spans 15 amino acids. V shed 0 bases and J 3 bases; nucleotides not matched to a gene: 2. Germline loops: CDR1 SGHRS, CDR2 YFSETQ. CDR3 sequence: CASSLATSGGYEQYF. In DNA, the CDR3 is TGCGCCAGCAGCTTGGCCACTAGCGGGGGCTACGAGCAGTACTTC.

This chain connects TRBV28 to TRBJ2-4, with 9 bases aligning to TRBD1. The CDR3 consists of 14 residues. The junction had 6 bases not matched to a gene; V was cut back by 5 bases and J by 7 bases. The germline V gene has CDR1 MDHEN and CDR2 SYDVKM. The CDR3 sequence: CASSLGTGRNIQYF. The CDR3 region has the DNA TGTGCCAGCAGTCTAGGGACAGGGCGGAACATTCAGTACTTC.

The V call is TRBV29-1, the J call TRBJ2-1; D perhaps matches TRBD2 (5 bases). The CDR3 contains 13 residues. The germline V and J ends were trimmed by 4 bases and 9 bases, with 16 bases remaining between them. Per germline, CDR1 SQVTM and CDR2 ANQGSEA. CDR3 protein: CSVALALTVEQFF. The CDR3, as DNA: TGCAGCGTTGCTCTAGCATTGACGGTTGAGCAGTTCTTC.

The chain carries TRBV9 and TRBJ2-3; D perhaps matches TRBD2 (6 bases). CDR1 SGDLS and CDR2 YYNGEE come from the germline V gene. This CDR3 is built from 13 residues. V lost 6 bases, J lost 3 bases, and 11 bases lay in between. Here the CDR3 reads CASKGSGTDTQYF. For the CDR3, the DNA is TGTGCCAGCAAGGGTAGCGGTACAGATACGCAGTATTTT. The full variable domain, rest sourced from reference TRBV9 and TRBJ2-3, is DSGVTQTPKHLITATGQRVTLRCSPRSGDLSVYWYQQSLDQGLQFLIQYYNGEERAKGNILERFSAQQFPDLHSELNLSSLELGDSALYFCASKGSGTDTQYFGPGTRLTVL.

V gene TRBV4-2 combines with J gene TRBJ2-1, with D perhaps TRBD2 (5 bases). In germline, CDR1 is LGHNA, CDR2 YNFKEQ. The CDR3 spans 16 residues. V was trimmed by 1 base and J by 0 bases, leaving 10 bases between them. CDR3 sequence reads: CASSQVGGSSYNEQFF. CDR3 in DNA: TGTGCCAGCAGCCAAGTAGGTGGGAGCTCCTACAATGAGCAGTTCTTC.

This clone was recorded once. The rearrangement joins TRBV7-7 to TRBJ2-7; D is ambiguous. The length of the CDR3 is 13 residues. The germline V gene encodes CDR1 SSHAT and CDR2 FNYEAQ (reference sequence). Trimming took 3 bases from V and 2 from J, leaving 8 bases between them. CDR3: CASSLTPTYEQYF. DNA for the CDR3: TGTGCCAGCAGCTTGACACCTACCTACGAGCAGTACTTC.

The rearrangement links TRBV4-1 to TRBJ2-7; D gene uncertain. The germline gives CDR1 MGHRA, CDR2 YSYEKL. The CDR3 length is 16 residues. V was clipped by 0 bases and J by 2 bases, with 14 bases between them. In DNA, the CDR3 is TGCGCCAGCAGCCAAGATAGCAGTCAATATACCTACGAGCAGTACTTC. Translated, it gives CASSQDSSQYTYEQYF.

The chain combines TRBV7-7 with TRBJ2-1, with 11 bases identical to TRBD2. The J segment lost 7 bases and the V segment lost 5 bases, leaving 10 bases of the junction unmatched. The CDR3 loop spans 16 amino acids. Germline assignment: CDR1 SSHAT and CDR2 FNYEAQ (reference sequence). CDR3 in DNA: TGTGCCAGCAGCATTAGGCGGGGACTAGCGGAGAATGAGCAGTTCTTC. Translating it yields CASSIRRGLAENEQFF.

This sequence joins TRBV28 and TRBJ2-7, with 8 bases lining up with TRBD2. Germline values: CDR1 MDHEN, CDR2 SYDVKM. V lost 5 bases, J lost 2 bases, and 5 bases stayed unmatched. This CDR3 region has 14 residues. In DNA form, the CDR3 reads TGTGCCAGCAGTCCGAGCGGGAGCACCTACGAGCAGTACTTC. Translating gives CASSPSGSTYEQYF.

This chain uses TRBV7-9 with TRBJ2-2; D uncertain. The V end lost 2 bases, the J end lost 1 base, and 14 bases lay between the germline ends. Per the germline V gene, CDR1 is SEHNR and CDR2 is FQNEAQ (reference sequence). The CDR3 spans 17 residues. The CDR3 protein is CASSLSLRDKNTGELFF. The CDR3 DNA reads as TGTGCCAGCAGCTTAAGTCTCCGAGACAAGAACACCGGGGAGCTGTTTTTT.

The chain uses TRBV28 and TRBJ2-4; D is possibly TRBD1 (6 bases). Germline CDR1 is MDHEN and CDR2 is SYDVKM. The V gene lost 5 bases and the J gene lost 9 bases, with 17 bases spanning the gap. CDR3 length: 14 amino acids. The CDR3 DNA follows: TGTGCCAGCAGTCCCAGGGGCAAAGTCGGCATTCAGTACTTC. Protein: CASSPRGKVGIQYF. Full variable domain (missing parts from reference TRBV28 and TRBJ2-4): DVKVTQSSRYLVKRTGEKVFLECVQDMDHENMFWYRQDPGLGLRLIYFSYDVKMKEKGDIPEGYSVSREKKERFSLILESASTNQTSMYLCASSPRGKVGIQYFGAGTRLSVL.

The chain links TRBV5-4 to TRBJ2-7, with D possibly TRBD2 on 7 matching bases. This CDR3 region has 15 residues. CDR1 and CDR2 (germline): SGHNT, YYREEE (reference sequence). The V end lost 1 base, the J end lost 6 bases, and 17 bases lay between the germline ends. The DNA for the CDR3 is TGTGCCAGCAGCTTGAATAGGGAGGGGGTTTTCGAGCAGTACTTC. Protein product: CASSLNREGVFEQYF.

The chain recombines TRBV25-1 with TRBJ1-4; 7 positions match TRBD1. The V gene's germline CDR1 is MGHDK and CDR2 SYGVNS. There are 15 residues in the CDR3. V lost 3 bases to trimming and J lost 8 bases; unmatched junction nucleotides: 9. The CDR3 is CASSEADRVGEKLFF. CDR3 coding DNA: TGTGCCAGCAGTGAGGCCGACAGGGTTGGAGAAAAACTGTTTTTT. Full variable domain (missing parts from reference TRBV25-1 and TRBJ1-4): EADIYQTPRYLVIGTGKKITLECSQTMGHDKMYWYQQDPGMELHLIHYSYGVNSTEKGDLSSESTVSRIRTEHFPLTLESARPSHTSQYLCASSEADRVGEKLFFGSGTQLSVL.

The J gene is TRBJ1-5, the V gene TRBV30, with D unclear. Germline-derived CDR1 and CDR2 are GTSNPN and SVGIG (reference sequence). The V end lost 0 bases, the J end lost 3 bases, and 9 bases lay between the germline ends. CDR3 length: 14 amino acids. This chain's CDR3 is CAWSVPGFNQPQHF. The CDR3 bases are TGTGCCTGGAGTGTACCCGGGTTCAATCAGCCCCAGCATTTT.

The V and J genes are TRBV11-3 and TRBJ1-2; 8 nucleotides agree with TRBD1. Losses at the gene ends were 5 bases for V and 8 bases for J; bases not matched to a gene: 13. In germline, CDR1 is SGHNT, CDR2 YENEEA. This CDR3 comprises 15 residues. The CDR3 reads CASSPSPGQGLGYTF. Written as DNA, the CDR3 is TGTGCCAGCAGCCCGTCTCCCGGACAGGGCTTAGGCTACACCTTC. Based on the CDR3 plus reference TRBV11-3 and TRBJ1-2, the full variable domain is EAGVVQSPRYKIIEKKQPVAFWCNPISGHNTLYWYLQNLGQGPELLIRYENEEAVDDSQLPKDRFSAERLKGVDSTLKIQPAELGDSAVYLCASSPSPGQGLGYTFGSGTRLTVV.

The V call is TRBV6-5, the J call TRBJ2-1; TRBD2 agrees at 12 bases. The CDR3 is 15 residues long. The germline V gene encodes CDR1 MNHEY and CDR2 SVGAGI. Germline trimming cut 2 bases from V and 10 bases from J; bases unmatched to any gene: 6. CDR3 amino acids: CASSYPTSGREEQFF. In DNA form, the CDR3 reads TGTGCCAGCAGTTACCCGACTAGCGGGAGAGAGGAGCAGTTCTTC.

V is TRBV7-3 and J is TRBJ2-2; the match to TRBD1 covers 10 bases. The CDR3 spans 18 residues. The J segment lost 6 bases and the V segment lost 2 bases, leaving 12 bases of the junction unmatched. Germline V gives CDR1 SGHTA, CDR2 FQGTGA. CDR3 bases: TGTGCCAGCAGCTTACGTCCCCTAGGGACAGGGGTAGCCGGGGAGCTGTTTTTT. This translates into CASSLRPLGTGVAGELFF.

V and J are TRBV27 and TRBJ1-3; D is unresolved. Trimming pared 5 bases from V and 0 bases from J, leaving 8 bases between. The CDR3 is 14 residues long. The V gene's germline CDR1 is MNHEY and CDR2 SMNVEV (reference sequence). The CDR3 spells CASSLHSSGNTIYF. CDR3 sequence (DNA): TGTGCCAGCAGTCTCCATAGCTCTGGAAACACCATATATTTT.

The chain links TRBV5-1 to TRBJ2-3, with 11 positions matching TRBD1. CDR1 SGHRS and CDR2 YFSETQ come from the germline V gene. The junction had 6 bases not matched to a gene; V was cut back by 4 bases and J by 5 bases. The CDR3 contains 15 residues. CDR3: CASSAWTGGGDTQYF. The CDR3 region has the DNA TGCGCCAGCAGCGCCTGGACAGGGGGCGGAGATACGCAGTATTTT.

The rearrangement uses TRBV4-1 and TRBJ2-3; the D gene is possibly TRBD1 (6 bases). CDR1 and CDR2 (germline): MGHRA, YSYEKL. Trimming took 2 bases from V and 2 from J, leaving 17 bases between them. The CDR3 has 17 amino acids. CDR3 protein: CASSQQDYREITDTQYF. The DNA of the CDR3 is TGCGCCAGCAGCCAACAGGATTACAGGGAAATCACAGATACGCAGTATTTT.

The rearrangement joins TRBV28 to TRBJ1-1; D is uncertain. Germline CDR1 is MDHEN and CDR2 is SYDVKM. V lost 3 bases and J 5 bases, leaving 13 bases between the germline ends. The CDR3 consists of 14 residues. The chain's CDR3 is CASSLLQLATEAFF. CDR3 nucleotides: TGTGCCAGCAGTTTGTTACAACTAGCTACTGAAGCTTTCTTT. Complete variable domain (other parts from reference TRBV28 and TRBJ1-1): DVKVTQSSRYLVKRTGEKVFLECVQDMDHENMFWYRQDPGLGLRLIYFSYDVKMKEKGDIPEGYSVSREKKERFSLILESASTNQTSMYLCASSLLQLATEAFFGQGTRLTVV.

The V gene is TRBV28, the J gene TRBJ2-2, with TRBD1 matching over 10 bases. V was clipped by 7 bases and J by 6 bases; unmatched bases: 8. The CDR3 has 15 amino acids. Per the germline V gene, CDR1 is MDHEN and CDR2 is SYDVKM. The CDR3: CASTFPGTGAGELFF. Here the CDR3 DNA reads TGTGCCAGCACTTTCCCGGGGACAGGGGCCGGGGAGCTGTTTTTT.

This clone was seen once. The chain joins TRBV5-8 to TRBJ2-7; 9 bases map to TRBD1. The CDR3 is 15 amino acids. The germline V gene has CDR1 SGHTS and CDR2 YDEGEE. The J segment lost 3 bases and the V segment lost 0 bases, leaving 4 bases of the junction unmatched. The DNA for the CDR3 is TGTGCCAGCAGCTTGGCCGGGACAGGGTTCTACGAGCAGTACTTC. The encoded protein is CASSLAGTGFYEQYF.

For the CDR3, the DNA is TGTGCCATCAGTGAGTCGCGGGGAGATACGCAGTATTTT. Its protein product is CAISESRGDTQYF. This chain links TRBV10-3 with TRBJ2-3; tentative D call: TRBD2 (6 bases). V lost 0 bases to trimming and J lost 5 bases, with 6 bases between them. The CDR3 has 13 residues. Germline V gene sequence: CDR1 ENHRY, CDR2 SYGVKD.

Regarding this clone: Other DNA sequences in the same sample also yield this CDR3. This chain connects TRBV27 to TRBJ2-7; 8 bases agree with TRBD1. Germline V lookup: CDR1 MNHEY, CDR2 SMNVEV (reference sequence). This CDR3 has 13 residues. V lost 5 bases and J lost 4; bases outside the gene matches: 4. CDR3 sequence (DNA): TGTGCCAGCAGTCTAGACAGGGGATACGAGCAGTACTTC. Its protein product is CASSLDRGYEQYF.

V gene TRBV7-2 combines with J gene TRBJ1-2, with 7 bases fitting TRBD1. CDR1 is SGHTA, CDR2 FQGNSA, per germline. V lost 4 bases, J lost 3 bases, and 8 bases stayed unmatched. The CDR3 has 15 amino acids. The CDR3 coding sequence is TGTGCCAGCAGCTCGGCACCGGGACAGTACTATGGCTACACCTTC. Translated, it gives CASSSAPGQYYGYTF. Looking up the rest from reference TRBV7-2 and TRBJ1-2 gives the full variable domain: GAGVSQSPSNKVTEKGKDVELRCDPISGHTALYWYRQSLGQGLEFLIYFQGNSAPDKSGLPSDRFSAERTGGSVSTLTIQRTQQEDSAVYLCASSSAPGQYYGYTFGSGTRLTVV.